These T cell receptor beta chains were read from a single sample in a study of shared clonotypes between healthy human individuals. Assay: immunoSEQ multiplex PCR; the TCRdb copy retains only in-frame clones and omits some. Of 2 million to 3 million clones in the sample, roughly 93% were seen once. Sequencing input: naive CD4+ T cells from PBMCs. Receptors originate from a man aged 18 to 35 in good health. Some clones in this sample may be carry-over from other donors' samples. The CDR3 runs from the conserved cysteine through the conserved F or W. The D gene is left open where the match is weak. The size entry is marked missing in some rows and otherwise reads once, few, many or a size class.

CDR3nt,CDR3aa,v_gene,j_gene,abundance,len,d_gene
TGTGCCACCGGCTTGGGGCAAGAGACCCAGTACTTC,CATGLGQETQYF,TRBV15,TRBJ2-5,.,12,.
TGTGCCAGCTGCAGGGGTTTAGGCTATGGCTACACCTTC,CASCRGLGYGYTF,TRBV6-6,TRBJ1-2,.,13,.
TGTGCCAGCACCGGCCGCTCTGGAAACACCATATATTTT,CASTGRSGNTIYF,TRBV6-6,TRBJ1-3,.,13,.
TGTGCCAGCAGCTTTAACGGGGGGAGGAACTATGGCTACACCTTC,CASSFNGGRNYGYTF,TRBV11-3,TRBJ1-2,.,15,.
TGTGCCAGCAGGATTGAGCCGGGACGGAACACTGAAGCTTTCTTT,CASRIEPGRNTEAFF,TRBV6-1,TRBJ1-1,once,15,.
TGTGCCAGCAGCCAAGCCGGGGGTGGACGACATGGCTACACCTTC,CASSQAGGGRHGYTF,TRBV5-4,TRBJ1-2,.,15,.
TGTGCCAGCACTCGCCAGGGACAGGGTCCCTACGAGCAGTACTTC,CASTRQGQGPYEQYF,TRBV5-8,TRBJ2-7,.,15,TRBD1
TGCGCCAGCAGCCCGGGGACAGTGTTCTCTGGAAACACCATATATTTT,CASSPGTVFSGNTIYF,TRBV5-1,TRBJ1-3,once,16,TRBD1
TGTGCCAGCAGCTTTAGTTATGGACCAGAAAAACTGTTTTTT,CASSFSYGPEKLFF,TRBV7-9,TRBJ1-4,.,14,.
TGCGCCAGCAGCTCCGCACCAGGGGCCCCGACTAGCACAGATACGCAGTATTTT,CASSSAPGAPTSTDTQYF,TRBV5-1,TRBJ2-3,.,18,.
TGTGCCAGCAGCAAAGCAAGCGGGAGCGCCGGGGAGCTGTTTTTT,CASSKASGSAGELFF,TRBV7-8,TRBJ2-2,.,15,TRBD2
TGCAGCGTTGAAGGGACCAGAGCTAGCACAGATACGCAGTATTTT,CSVEGTRASTDTQYF,TRBV29-1,TRBJ2-3,.,15,.
TGTGCCAGCTCACCGTCCTCGGGGGCAGATGGCTACACCTTC,CASSPSSGADGYTF,TRBV18,TRBJ1-2,.,14,.
TGTGCCAGCCTCCCTGGGAGGGGACTAGCCGGCAATGAGCAGTTCTTC,CASLPGRGLAGNEQFF,TRBV27,TRBJ2-1,.,16,TRBD2